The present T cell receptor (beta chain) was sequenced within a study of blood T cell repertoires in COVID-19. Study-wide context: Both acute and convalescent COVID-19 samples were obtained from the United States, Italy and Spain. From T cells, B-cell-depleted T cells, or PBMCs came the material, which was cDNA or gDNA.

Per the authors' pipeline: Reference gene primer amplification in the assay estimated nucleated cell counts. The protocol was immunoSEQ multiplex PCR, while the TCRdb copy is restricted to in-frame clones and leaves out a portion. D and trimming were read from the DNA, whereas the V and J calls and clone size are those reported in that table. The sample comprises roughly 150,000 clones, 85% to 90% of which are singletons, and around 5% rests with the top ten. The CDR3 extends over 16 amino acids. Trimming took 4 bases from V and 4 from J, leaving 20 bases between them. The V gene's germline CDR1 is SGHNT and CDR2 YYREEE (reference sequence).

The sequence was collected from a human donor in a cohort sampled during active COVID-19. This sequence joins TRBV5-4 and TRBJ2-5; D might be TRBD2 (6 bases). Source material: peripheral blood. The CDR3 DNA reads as TGTGCCAGCAGCCCAGGAGGGCTCGGGGTGGGAGAGACCCAGTACTTC. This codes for CASSPGGLGVGETQYF.